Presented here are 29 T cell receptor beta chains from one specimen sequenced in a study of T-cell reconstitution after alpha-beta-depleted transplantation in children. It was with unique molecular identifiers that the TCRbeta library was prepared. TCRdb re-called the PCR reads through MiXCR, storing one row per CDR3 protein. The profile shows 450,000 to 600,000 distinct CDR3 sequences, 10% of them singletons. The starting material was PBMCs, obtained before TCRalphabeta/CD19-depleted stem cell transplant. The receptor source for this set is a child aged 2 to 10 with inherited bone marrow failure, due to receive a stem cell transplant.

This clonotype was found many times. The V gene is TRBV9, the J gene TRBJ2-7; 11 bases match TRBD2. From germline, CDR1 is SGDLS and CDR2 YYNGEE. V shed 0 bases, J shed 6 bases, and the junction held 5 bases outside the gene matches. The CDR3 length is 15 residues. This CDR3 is CASSVGWLAGGEQYF. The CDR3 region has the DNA TGTGCCAGCAGCGTAGGGTGGCTAGCGGGAGGCGAGCAGTACTTC.

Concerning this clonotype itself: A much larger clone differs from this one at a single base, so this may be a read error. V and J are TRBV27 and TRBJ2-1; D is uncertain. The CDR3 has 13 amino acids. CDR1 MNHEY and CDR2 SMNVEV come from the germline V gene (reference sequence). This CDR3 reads CASSLTPYNQQFF. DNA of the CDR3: TGTGCCAGCAGTTTAACGCCTTACAATCAGCAGTTCTTC.

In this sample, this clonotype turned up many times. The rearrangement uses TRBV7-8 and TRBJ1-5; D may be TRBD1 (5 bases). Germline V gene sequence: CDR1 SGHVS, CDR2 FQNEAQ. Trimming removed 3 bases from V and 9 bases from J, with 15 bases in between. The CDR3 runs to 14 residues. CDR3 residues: CASSFRDGPWPQHF. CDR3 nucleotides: TGTGCCAGCAGCTTCCGGGACGGTCCGTGGCCCCAGCATTTT.

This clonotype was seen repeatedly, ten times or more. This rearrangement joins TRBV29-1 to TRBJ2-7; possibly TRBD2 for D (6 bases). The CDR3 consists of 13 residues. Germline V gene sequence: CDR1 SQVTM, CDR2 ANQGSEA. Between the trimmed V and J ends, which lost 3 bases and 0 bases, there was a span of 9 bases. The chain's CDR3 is CSVEGEASYEQYF. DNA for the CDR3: TGCAGCGTTGAGGGGGAGGCCTCCTACGAGCAGTACTTC.

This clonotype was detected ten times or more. CDR3 amino acids: CASSPPGKGTGELFF. The CDR3 DNA follows: TGTGCCAGCTCACCACCGGGGAAGGGCACCGGGGAGCTGTTTTTT. The rearrangement joins TRBV18 to TRBJ2-2; D is unresolved. The CDR3 is made up of 15 amino acids. Trimming left V 0 bases short and J 4 bases short, with 9 bases between. Germline CDR1 and CDR2: KGHSH and LQKENI. Filled out from reference TRBV18 and TRBJ2-2, the complete variable domain reads NAGVMQNPRHLVRRRGQEARLRCSPMKGHSHVYWYRQLPEEGLKFMVYLQKENIIDESGMPKERFSAEFPKEGPSILRIQQVVRGDSAAYFCASSPPGKGTGELFFGEGSRLTVL.

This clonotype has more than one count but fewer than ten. The CDR3 spells CASSHPSGRVERYNEQFF. CDR3 bases: TGTGCCAGCAGCCACCCATCGGGACGAGTCGAGCGCTACAATGAGCAGTTCTTC. The chain joins TRBV7-8 to TRBJ2-1; D possibly matches TRBD1 or TRBD2 (5 bases each). Deletions cut 5 bases from V and 3 bases from J, with 23 bases between. Per germline, CDR1 SGHVS and CDR2 FQNEAQ. This CDR3 is 18 amino acids long.

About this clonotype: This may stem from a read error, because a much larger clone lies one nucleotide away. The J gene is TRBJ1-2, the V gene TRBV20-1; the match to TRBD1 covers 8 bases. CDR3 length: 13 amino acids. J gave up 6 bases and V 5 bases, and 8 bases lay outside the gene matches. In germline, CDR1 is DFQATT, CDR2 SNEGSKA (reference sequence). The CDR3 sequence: CSALDRGGNGYTF. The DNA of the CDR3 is TGCAGTGCTTTAGACAGGGGCGGTAATGGCTACACCTTC.

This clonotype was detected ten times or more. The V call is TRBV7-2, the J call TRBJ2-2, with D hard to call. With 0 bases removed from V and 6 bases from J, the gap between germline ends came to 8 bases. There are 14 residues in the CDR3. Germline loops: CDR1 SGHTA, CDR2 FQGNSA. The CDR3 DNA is TGTGCCAGCAGCTTAGCGTTAGAGGCCGGGGAGCTGTTTTTT. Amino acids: CASSLALEAGELFF.

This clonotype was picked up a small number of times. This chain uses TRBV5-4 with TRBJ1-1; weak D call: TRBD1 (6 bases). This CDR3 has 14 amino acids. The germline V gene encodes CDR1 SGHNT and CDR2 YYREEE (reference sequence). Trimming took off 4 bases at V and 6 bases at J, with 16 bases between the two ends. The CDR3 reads CASSVQGHSPEAFF. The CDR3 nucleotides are TGTGCCAGCAGCGTTCAGGGACATAGCCCTGAAGCTTTCTTT.

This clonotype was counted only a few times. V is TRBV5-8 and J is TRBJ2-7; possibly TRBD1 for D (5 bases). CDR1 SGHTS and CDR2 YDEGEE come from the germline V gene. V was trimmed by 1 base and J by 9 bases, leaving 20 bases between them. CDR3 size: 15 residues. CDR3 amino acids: CASSLLHRIIVRQYF. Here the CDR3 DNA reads TGTGCCAGCAGCTTGTTGCACAGGATTATTGTGCGGCAGTACTTC. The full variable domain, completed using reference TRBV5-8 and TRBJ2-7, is EAGVTQSPTHLIKTRGQQATLRCSPISGHTSVYWYQQALGLGLQFLLWYDEGEERNRGNFPPRFSGRQFPNYSSELNVNALELEDSALYLCASSLLHRIIVRQYFGPGTRLTVT.

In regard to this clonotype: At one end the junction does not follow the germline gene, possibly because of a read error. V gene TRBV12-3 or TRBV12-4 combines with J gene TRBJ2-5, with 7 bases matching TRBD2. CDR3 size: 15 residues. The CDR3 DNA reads TGTGCCAGCAGTTTTGGTGGACTAGGAAAAGAGATCCAGTACTTC. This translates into CASSFGGLGKEIQYF.

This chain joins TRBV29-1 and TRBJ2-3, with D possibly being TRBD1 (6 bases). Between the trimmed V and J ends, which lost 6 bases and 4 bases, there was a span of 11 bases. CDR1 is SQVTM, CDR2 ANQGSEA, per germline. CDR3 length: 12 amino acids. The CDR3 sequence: CSVGSGADTQYF. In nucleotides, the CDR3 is TGCAGCGTGGGGTCAGGGGCAGATACGCAGTATTTT.

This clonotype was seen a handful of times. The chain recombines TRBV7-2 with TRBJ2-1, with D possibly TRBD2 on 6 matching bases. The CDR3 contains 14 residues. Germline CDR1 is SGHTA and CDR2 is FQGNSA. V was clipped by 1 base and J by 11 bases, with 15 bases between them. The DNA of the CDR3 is TGTGCCAGCAGCTTAGTCGCGAGTGGGGGGAAGCAGTTCTTC. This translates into CASSLVASGGKQFF.

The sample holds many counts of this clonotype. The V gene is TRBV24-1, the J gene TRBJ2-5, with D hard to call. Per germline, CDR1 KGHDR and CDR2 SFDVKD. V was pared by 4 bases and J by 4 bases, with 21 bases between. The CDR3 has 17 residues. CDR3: CATSDPTFLGEAETQYF. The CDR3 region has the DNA TGTGCCACCAGTGACCCCACGTTTCTTGGGGAAGCAGAGACCCAGTACTTC.

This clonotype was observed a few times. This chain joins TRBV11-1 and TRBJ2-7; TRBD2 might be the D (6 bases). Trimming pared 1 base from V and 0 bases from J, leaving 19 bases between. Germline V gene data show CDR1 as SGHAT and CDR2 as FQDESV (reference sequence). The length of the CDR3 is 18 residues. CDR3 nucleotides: TGTGCCAGCAGCTTAGGGCGGGTAGCGGAAATTCCCTCCTACGAGCAGTACTTC. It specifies CASSLGRVAEIPSYEQYF.

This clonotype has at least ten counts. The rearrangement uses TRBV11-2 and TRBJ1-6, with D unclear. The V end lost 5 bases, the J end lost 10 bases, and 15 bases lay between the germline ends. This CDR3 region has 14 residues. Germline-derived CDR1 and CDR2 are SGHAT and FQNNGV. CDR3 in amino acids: CASSPTAAWSPLHF. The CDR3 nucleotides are TGTGCCAGCAGCCCCACGGCCGCTTGGTCACCCCTCCACTTT.

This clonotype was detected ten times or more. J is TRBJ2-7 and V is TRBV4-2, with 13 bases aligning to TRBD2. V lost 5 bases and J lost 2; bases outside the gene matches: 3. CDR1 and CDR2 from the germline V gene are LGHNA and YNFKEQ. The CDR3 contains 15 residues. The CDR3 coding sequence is TGTGCCAGCAGCGAGGGACTAGCGGGAACCTACGAGCAGTACTTC. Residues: CASSEGLAGTYEQYF.

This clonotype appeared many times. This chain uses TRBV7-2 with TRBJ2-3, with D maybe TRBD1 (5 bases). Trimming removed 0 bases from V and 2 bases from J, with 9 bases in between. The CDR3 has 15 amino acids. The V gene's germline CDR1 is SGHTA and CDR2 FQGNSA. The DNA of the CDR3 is TGTGCCAGCAGCTTAGCAAGGGGATTCACAGATACGCAGTATTTT. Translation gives CASSLARGFTDTQYF.

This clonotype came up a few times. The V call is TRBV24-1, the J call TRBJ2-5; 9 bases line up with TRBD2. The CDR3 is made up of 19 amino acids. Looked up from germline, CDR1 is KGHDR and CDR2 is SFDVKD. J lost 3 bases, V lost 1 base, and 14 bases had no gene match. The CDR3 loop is CATSDFRGRVGPVEETQYF. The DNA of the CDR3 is TGTGCCACCAGTGATTTCCGCGGGAGGGTCGGTCCAGTAGAAGAGACCCAGTACTTC.

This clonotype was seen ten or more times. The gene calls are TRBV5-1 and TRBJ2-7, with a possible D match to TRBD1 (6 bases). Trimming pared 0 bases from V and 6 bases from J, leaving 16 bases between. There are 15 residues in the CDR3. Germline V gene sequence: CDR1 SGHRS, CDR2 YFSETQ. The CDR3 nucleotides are TGCGCCAGCAGCTTGGCGGTCACCCAGGGGAGCGAGCAGTACTTC. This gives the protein CASSLAVTQGSEQYF. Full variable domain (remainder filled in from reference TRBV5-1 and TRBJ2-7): KAGVTQTPRYLIKTRGQQVTLSCSPISGHRSVSWYQQTPGQGLQFLFEYFSETQRNKGNFPGRFSGRQFSNSRSEMNVSTLELGDSALYLCASSLAVTQGSEQYFGPGTRLTVT.

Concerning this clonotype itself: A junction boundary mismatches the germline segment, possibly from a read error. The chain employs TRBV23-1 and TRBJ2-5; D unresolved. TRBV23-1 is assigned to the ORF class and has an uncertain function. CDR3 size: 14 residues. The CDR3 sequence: CASSQSVAQGTQYF. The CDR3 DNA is TGCGCCAGCAGTCAATCTGTAGCCCAAGGGACCCAGTACTTC.

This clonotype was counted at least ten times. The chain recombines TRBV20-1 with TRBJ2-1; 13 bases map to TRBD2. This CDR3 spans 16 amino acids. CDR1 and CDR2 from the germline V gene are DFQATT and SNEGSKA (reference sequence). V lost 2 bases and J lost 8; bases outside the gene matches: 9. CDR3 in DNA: TGCAGTGCTAGACCCCACGGGACTAGCGGGACCGATGAGCAGTTCTTC. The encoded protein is CSARPHGTSGTDEQFF.

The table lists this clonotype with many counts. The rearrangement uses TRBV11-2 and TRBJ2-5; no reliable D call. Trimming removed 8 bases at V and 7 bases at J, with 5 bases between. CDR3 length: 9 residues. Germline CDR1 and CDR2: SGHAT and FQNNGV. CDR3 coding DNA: TGTGCCAGCGGCGCGACCCAGTACTTC. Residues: CASGATQYF.

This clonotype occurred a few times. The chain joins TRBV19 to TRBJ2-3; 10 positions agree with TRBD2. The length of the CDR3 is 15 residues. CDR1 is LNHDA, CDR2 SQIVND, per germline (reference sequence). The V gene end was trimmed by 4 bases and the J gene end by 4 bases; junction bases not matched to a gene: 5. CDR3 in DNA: TGTGCCAGTAGTACGACTAGCGGGTCGGCAGATACGCAGTATTTT. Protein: CASSTTSGSADTQYF.

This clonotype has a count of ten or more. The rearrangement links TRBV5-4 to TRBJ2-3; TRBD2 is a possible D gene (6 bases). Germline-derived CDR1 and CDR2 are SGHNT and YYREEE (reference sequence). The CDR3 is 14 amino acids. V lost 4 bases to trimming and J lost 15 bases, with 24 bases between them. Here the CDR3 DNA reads TGTGCCAGCAGCCACCGGGACTTTAATTCCCCGAAATATTTT. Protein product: CASSHRDFNSPKYF.

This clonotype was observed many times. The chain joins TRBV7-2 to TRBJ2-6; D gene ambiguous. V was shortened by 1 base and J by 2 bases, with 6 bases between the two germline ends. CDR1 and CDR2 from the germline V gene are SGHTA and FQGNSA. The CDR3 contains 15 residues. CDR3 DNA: TGTGCCAGCAGCTTAGTGGCAACTGGGGCCAACGTCCTGACTTTC. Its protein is CASSLVATGANVLTF.

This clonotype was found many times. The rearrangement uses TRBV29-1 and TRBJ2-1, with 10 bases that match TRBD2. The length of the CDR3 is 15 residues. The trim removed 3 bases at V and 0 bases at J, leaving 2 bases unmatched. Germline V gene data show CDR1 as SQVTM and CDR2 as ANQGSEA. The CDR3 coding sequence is TGCAGCGTTGACTCTAGCGGGAGCTCCTACAATGAGCAGTTCTTC. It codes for CSVDSSGSSYNEQFF.

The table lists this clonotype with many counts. CDR3 amino acids: CASSPILAGGMSSYEQYF. CDR3 coding DNA: TGTGCCAGCTCACCAATACTAGCGGGAGGTATGAGCTCCTACGAGCAGTACTTC. This chain links TRBV18 with TRBJ2-7; TRBD2 agrees at 12 bases. This CDR3 region has 18 residues. Germline V gene data show CDR1 as KGHSH and CDR2 as LQKENI. V was pared by 2 bases and J by 0 bases, with 8 bases of the junction left unmatched.

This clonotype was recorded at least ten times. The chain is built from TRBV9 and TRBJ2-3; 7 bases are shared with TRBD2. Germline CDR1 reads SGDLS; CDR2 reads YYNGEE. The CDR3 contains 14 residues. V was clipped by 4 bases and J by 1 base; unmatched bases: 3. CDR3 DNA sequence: TGTGCCAGCAGCTCCCGGGAGGGCACAGATACGCAGTATTTT. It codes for CASSSREGTDTQYF.